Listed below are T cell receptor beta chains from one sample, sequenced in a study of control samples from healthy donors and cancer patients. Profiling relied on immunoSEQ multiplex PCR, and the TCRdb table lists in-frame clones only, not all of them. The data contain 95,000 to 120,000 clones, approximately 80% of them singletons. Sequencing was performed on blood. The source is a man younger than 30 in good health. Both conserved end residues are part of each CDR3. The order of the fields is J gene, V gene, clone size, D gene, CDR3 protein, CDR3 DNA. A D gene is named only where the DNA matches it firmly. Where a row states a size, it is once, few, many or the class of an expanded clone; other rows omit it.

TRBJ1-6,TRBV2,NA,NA,CASGGAFNSPLHF,TGTGCCAGCGGGGGGGCTTTTAATTCACCCCTCCACTTT
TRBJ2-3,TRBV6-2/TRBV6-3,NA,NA,CASSYSLRGARADTQYF,TGTGCCAGCAGTTACTCTCTCCGGGGCGCCAGGGCAGATACGCAGTATTTT
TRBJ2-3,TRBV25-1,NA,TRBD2,CASSAAGGSADTQYF,TGTGCCAGCAGTGCGGCGGGGGGGTCGGCAGATACGCAGTATTTT
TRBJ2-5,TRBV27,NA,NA,CASSNQKGIVQTQYF,TGTGCCAGCAGCAATCAGAAGGGAATTGTACAGACCCAGTACTTC
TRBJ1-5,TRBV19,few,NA,CASSIQPIPNQPQHF,TGTGCCAGTAGTATACAGCCAATACCTAATCAGCCCCAGCATTTT
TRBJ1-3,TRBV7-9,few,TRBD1,CASSPTGVGNTIYF,TGTGCCAGCAGCCCGACAGGGGTTGGAAACACCATATATTTT
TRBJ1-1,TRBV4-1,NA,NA,CASSQGREAFF,TGCGCCAGCAGCCAGGGTCGGGAAGCTTTCTTT
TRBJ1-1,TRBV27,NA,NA,CASSLSLITEAFF,TGTGCCAGCAGTTTATCGTTGATCACAGAAGCTTTCTTT
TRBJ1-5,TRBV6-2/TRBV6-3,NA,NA,CASSYRQLNQPQHF,TGTGCCAGCAGTTACAGGCAGCTTAATCAGCCCCAGCATTTT
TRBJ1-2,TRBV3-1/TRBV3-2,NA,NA,CASSPTGAGYTF,TGTGCCAGCAGCCCCACGGGGGCTGGCTACACCTTC
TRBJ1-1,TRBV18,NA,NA,CASSPVVNTEAFF,TGTGCCAGCTCACCAGTGGTAAACACTGAAGCTTTCTTT
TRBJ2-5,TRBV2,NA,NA,CASSERDEETQYF,TGTGCCAGCAGTGAAAGGGACGAAGAGACCCAGTACTTC
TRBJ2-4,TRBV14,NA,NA,CASSPGSAAKNIQYF,TGTGCCAGCAGCCCGGGGTCAGCCGCCAAAAACATTCAGTACTTC
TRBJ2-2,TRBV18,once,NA,CASSPTGRKLVGTGELFF,TGTGCCAGCTCACCAACGGGCAGGAAACTTGTAGGCACCGGGGAGCTGTTTTTT
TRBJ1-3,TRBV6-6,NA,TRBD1,CASSYLRTGAGNTIYF,TGTGCCAGCAGTTACCTACGGACAGGGGCTGGAAACACCATATATTTT
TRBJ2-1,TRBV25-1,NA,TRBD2,CASSGGGDKPRRNEQFF,TGTGCCAGCAGTGGGGGAGGGGATAAGCCCCGGAGGAATGAGCAGTTCTTC
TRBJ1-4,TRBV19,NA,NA,CAGRLGEKLFF,TGTGCGGGACGGTTGGGTGAAAAACTGTTTTTT
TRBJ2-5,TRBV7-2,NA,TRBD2,CASSAGLAGFWETQYF,TGTGCCAGCAGCGCGGGACTAGCGGGGTTTTGGGAGACCCAGTACTTC
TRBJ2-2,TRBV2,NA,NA,CASIPDRTSTGELFF,TGTGCCAGCATCCCAGACAGGACCAGCACCGGGGAGCTGTTTTTT
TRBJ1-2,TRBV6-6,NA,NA,CASSAQTGWNGYTF,TGTGCCAGCAGTGCCCAAACAGGGTGGAATGGCTACACCTTC
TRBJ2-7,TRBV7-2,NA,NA,CASSLPISPYEQYF,TGTGCCAGCAGCTTACCGATCTCCCCCTACGAGCAGTACTTC
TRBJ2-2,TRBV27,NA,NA,CASSPNLGTGELFF,TGTGCCAGCAGTCCAAACCTAGGAACCGGGGAGCTGTTTTTT
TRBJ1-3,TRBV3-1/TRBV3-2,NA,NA,CASSPRGGNTIYF,TGTGCCAGCAGCCCCAGGGGTGGAAACACCATATATTTT
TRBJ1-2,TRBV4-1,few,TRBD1,CASSQQIDREYGYTF,TGCGCCAGCAGCCAACAAATAGACAGGGAATATGGCTACACCTTC
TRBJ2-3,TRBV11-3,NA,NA,CASSLGYRGASTDTQYF,TGTGCCAGCAGCTTAGGGTATCGGGGGGCCAGCACAGATACGCAGTATTTT
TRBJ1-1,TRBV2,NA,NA,CASSEVGIGAMNTEAFF,TGTGCCAGCAGTGAAGTTGGGATTGGGGCGATGAACACTGAAGCTTTCTTT
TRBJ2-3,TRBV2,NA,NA,CASSESADTQYF,TGTGCCAGCAGTGAATCCGCAGATACGCAGTATTTT
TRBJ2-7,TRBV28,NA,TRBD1,CASRTGWDRIYEQYF,TGTGCCAGCAGGACCGGCTGGGACAGAATTTACGAGCAGTACTTC
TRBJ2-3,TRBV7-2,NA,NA,CASSPHVRASTDTQYF,TGTGCCAGCAGCCCCCACGTAAGGGCCAGCACAGATACGCAGTATTTT
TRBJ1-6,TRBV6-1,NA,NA,CASSERKGENSPLHF,TGTGCCAGCAGTGAACGTAAGGGGGAAAATTCACCCCTCCACTTT
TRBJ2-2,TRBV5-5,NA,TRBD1,CASSWNRGRGLNTGELFF,TGTGCCAGCAGCTGGAACAGGGGGCGGGGATTGAACACCGGGGAGCTGTTTTTT
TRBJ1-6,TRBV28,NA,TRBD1,CASSPRTGGNSPLHF,TGTGCCAGCAGCCCCCGGACAGGGGGAAATTCACCCCTCCACTTT
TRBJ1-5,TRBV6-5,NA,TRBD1,CASSYSGGLVGQPQHF,TGTGCCAGCAGTTACTCAGGGGGCTTGGTCGGTCAGCCCCAGCATTTT
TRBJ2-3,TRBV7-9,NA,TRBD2,CASSRAGTSGVDTQYF,TGTGCCAGCAGCCGCGCCGGGACTAGCGGGGTTGATACGCAGTATTTT
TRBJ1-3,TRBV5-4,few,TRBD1,CASSGTGAGNTIYF,TGTGCCAGCAGTGGGACAGGGGCTGGAAACACCATATATTTT
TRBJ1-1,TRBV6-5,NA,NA,CASIPPGKKEAFF,TGTGCCAGCATTCCCCCGGGAAAAAAAGAAGCTTTCTTT
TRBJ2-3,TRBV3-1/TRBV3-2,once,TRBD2,CASSQGPSGGADTQYF,TGTGCCAGCAGCCAAGGGCCTAGCGGGGGGGCGGATACGCAGTATTTT
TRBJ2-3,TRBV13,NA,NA,CASSPSGDAPYTDTQYF,TGTGCCAGCAGCCCCTCAGGGGACGCACCTTACACAGATACGCAGTATTTT
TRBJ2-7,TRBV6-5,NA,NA,CASQIHGGFYEQYF,TGTGCCAGCCAGATCCATGGGGGTTTTTACGAGCAGTACTTC
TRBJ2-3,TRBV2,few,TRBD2,CASSTSGGAGDTQYF,TGTGCCAGCAGTACTAGCGGGGGGGCAGGAGATACGCAGTATTTT
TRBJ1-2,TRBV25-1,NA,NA,CASSTRDNFYGYTF,TGTGCCAGCAGTACCCGGGACAACTTCTATGGCTACACCTTC
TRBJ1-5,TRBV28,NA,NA,CASRYSNQPQHF,TGTGCCAGCAGGTATAGCAATCAGCCCCAGCATTTT
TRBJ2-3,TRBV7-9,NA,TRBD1,CASSPKGTGGSKDTQYF,TGTGCCAGCAGCCCAAAGGGGACAGGGGGCTCAAAAGATACGCAGTATTTT
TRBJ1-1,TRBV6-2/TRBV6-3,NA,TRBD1,CASGYRGSTEAFF,TGTGCCAGCGGTTACAGGGGGAGCACTGAAGCTTTCTTT
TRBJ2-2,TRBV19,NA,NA,CASVSGTPTNTGELFF,TGTGCCAGTGTCTCCGGGACACCCACGAACACCGGGGAGCTGTTTTTT
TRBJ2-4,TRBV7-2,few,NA,CASSLMAGAKNIQYF,TGTGCCAGCAGCTTAATGGCGGGGGCCAAAAACATTCAGTACTTC
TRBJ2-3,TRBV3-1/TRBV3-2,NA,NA,CASSRTDMGGRTDTQYF,TGTGCCAGCAGCCGCACCGACATGGGGGGACGCACAGATACGCAGTATTTT
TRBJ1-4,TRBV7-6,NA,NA,CASSHSGGGIEKLFF,TGTGCCAGCAGCCACAGTGGGGGAGGGATTGAAAAACTGTTTTTT
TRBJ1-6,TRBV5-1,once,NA,CASSLAGSSYNSPLHF,TGCGCCAGCAGCTTGGCTGGCAGCTCCTATAATTCACCCCTCCACTTT
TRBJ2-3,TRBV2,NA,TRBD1,CASRPDRVGTDTQYF,TGTGCCAGCAGGCCCGACAGGGTAGGGACAGATACGCAGTATTTT
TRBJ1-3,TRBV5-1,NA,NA,CASREQGFGNTIYF,TGCGCCAGCAGAGAACAGGGTTTTGGAAACACCATATATTTT
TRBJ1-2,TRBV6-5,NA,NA,CASSYRVGGYTF,TGTGCCAGCAGTTACAGGGTTGGCGGCTACACCTTC
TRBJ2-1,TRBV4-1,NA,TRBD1,CASSPGGLYNEQFF,TGCGCCAGCAGCCCAGGGGGCTTATACAATGAGCAGTTCTTC
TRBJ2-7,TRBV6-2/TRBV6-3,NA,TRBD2,CASSSSGGGTYEQYF,TGTGCCAGCAGTTCTTCCGGGGGGGGGACCTACGAGCAGTACTTC
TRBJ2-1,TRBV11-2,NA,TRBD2,CASSQLAGARNEQFF,TGTGCCAGCAGCCAACTAGCGGGGGCCAGAAATGAGCAGTTCTTC
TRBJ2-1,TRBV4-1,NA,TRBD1,CASRVPGQGHNEQFF,TGCGCCAGCAGGGTACCTGGACAGGGGCACAATGAGCAGTTCTTC
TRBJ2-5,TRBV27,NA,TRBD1,CASSPNRGETQYF,TGTGCCAGCAGTCCCAACAGGGGAGAGACCCAGTACTTC
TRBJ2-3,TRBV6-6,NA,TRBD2,CASSWGLAGDTDTQYF,TGTGCCAGCAGTTGGGGACTAGCGGGGGACACAGATACGCAGTATTTT
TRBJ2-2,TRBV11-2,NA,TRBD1,CASSRDRGGELFF,TGTGCCAGCAGCCGGGACAGGGGAGGGGAGCTGTTTTTT
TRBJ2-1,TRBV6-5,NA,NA,CASSSDSNEQFF,TGTGCCAGCAGCTCGGACAGCAATGAGCAGTTCTTC